This T cell receptor (beta chain) was profiled in a study of shared clonotypes between healthy human individuals. Study-wide points: Rarefaction indicated that sorted-subset sequencing remained incomplete although depth was large. Genetic and exposure-history diversity was limited by the few donors. Sharing across four donors was highest in naive CD4 (around 5%) and lowest in memory CD8 (0.4%).

Several immunoSEQ plates held equal portions of the genomic DNA taken from each subset. Sequencing was performed with immunoSEQ multiplex PCR; in TCRdb, only in-frame clones are kept and a portion is missing. This table holds 1.4 million to 1.5 million clones, approximately 96% found once. A note on this clone: Its matching antigen is unknown.

The CDR3 spans 14 residues. Looked up from germline, CDR1 is SGHRS and CDR2 is YFSETQ. The germline V and J ends were trimmed by 0 bases and 2 bases, with 9 bases remaining between them. This TCR came from a man aged 25-45 years in good health. Sequencing input: naive CD4+ T cells sorted from blood. Subset given: CD45RA+ positively selected. The chain links TRBV5-1 to TRBJ2-7; D may be TRBD2 (5 bases). Written as DNA, the CDR3 is TGCGCCAGCAGCTTGGAGGCTAGCACCTACGAGCAGTACTTC. Its protein product is CASSLEASTYEQYF.